This T cell receptor (beta chain) was sequenced for a study of T cells in Graves' hyperthyroidism and ophthalmopathy. Points from the study as a whole: Researchers report that a 13 V-J model separated ophthalmopathy from stable hyperthyroidism.

TCR beta CDR3 region amplification was performed from RNA transcripts. HTBI primers drove first-round RT-PCR of the TCR CDR3. Via MiXCR, TCRdb re-called the multiplex PCR reads, giving one row per CDR3 protein. The sample lists some 400,000 distinct CDR3 sequences, about a fifth occurring once. This clonotype was observed many times. Its target is unknown. Trimming removed 3 bases from V and 2 bases from J, with 8 bases in between. From germline, CDR1 is LNHNV and CDR2 YYDKDF (reference sequence). CDR3 length: 15 amino acids. The sequence was collected from a woman aged 18-35 years with Graves' hyperthyroidism. The chain couples TRBV15 to TRBJ2-6; unclear D gene. The sequenced sample was blood. The CDR3: CATSSDMTGANVLTF. The CDR3, as DNA: TGTGCCACCAGCAGCGACATGACTGGGGCCAACGTCCTGACTTTC.